Given below is one TCR beta chain in context. As yet, its antigen is unknown. The protocol was immunoSEQ multiplex PCR, while the TCRdb copy is restricted to in-frame clones and leaves out a portion. The sample has tens of thousands of clones, roughly 80% seen once. This sample was included in a study of OX40 agonist ivuxolimab in advanced cancers. Overall study findings and caveats: It was also the case that some nonresponders had low normalized T-cell clonal expansion. Doses of 0.1 to 3.0 mg/kg were accompanied by clonal expansion of CD4+ and CD8+ blood T cells by week 6.

At cycle 4 day 1, cycle 7 day 1, and baseline, blood was sampled. This CDR3 is built from 13 residues. V lost 7 bases to trimming and J lost 8 bases, with 17 bases between them. Germline V gene sequence: CDR1 SEHNR, CDR2 FQNEAQ (reference sequence). The chain links TRBV7-9 to TRBJ1-2; maybe TRBD1 (5 bases). This specimen was CD4+ or CD8+ T cells sorted from blood, taken in a trial of the OX40 agonist ivuxolimab. This receptor was taken from an adult with an advanced solid tumor such as melanoma, head and neck, liver or kidney cancer. The CDR3 DNA sequence: TGTGCCAGCATCGGGGGTGGGGCGGAAGGCTACACCTTC. Translation gives CASIGGGAEGYTF. The complete variable domain, with remaining parts taken from reference TRBV7-9 and TRBJ1-2, reads DTGVSQNPRHKITKRGQNVTFRCDPISEHNRLYWYRQTLGQGPEFLTYFQNEAQLEKSRLLSDRFSAERPKGSFSTLEIQRTEQGDSAMYLCASIGGGAEGYTFGSGTRLTVV.